The next 26 T cell receptor beta chains were all read from a single sample in a study of blood T cell repertoires in COVID-19. Sequencing was performed with immunoSEQ multiplex PCR; in TCRdb, only in-frame clones are kept and a portion is missing. The sample lists 410,000 or so clones, roughly 90% seen once, with 1.4% in the top ten. Source material: peripheral blood. The receptors were sampled from a woman younger than 45 with active or convalescent COVID-19.

The V call is TRBV11-2, the J call TRBJ2-5; D may be TRBD2 (6 bases). V was cut by 5 bases and J by 5 bases, with 12 bases left in between. CDR1 is SGHAT, CDR2 FQNNGV, per germline. The CDR3 has 13 residues. CDR3 protein: CASSDTSTETQYF. Here the CDR3 DNA reads TGTGCCAGCAGCGACACTAGCACGGAGACCCAGTACTTC.

This sequence joins TRBV27 and TRBJ2-7; a weak D match, TRBD1 (6 bases). V shed 3 bases and J shed 5 bases, with 14 bases lying between them. CDR3 size: 14 residues. Germline V CDR1 and CDR2: MNHEY, SMNVEV (reference sequence). The CDR3 DNA reads as TGTGCCAGCAGTTTGACCAGGGGATTTGACGAGCAGTACTTC. Protein: CASSLTRGFDEQYF.

CDR3 in amino acids: CASSRTVPYQPQHF. The CDR3 nucleotides are TGTGCCAGCAGTCGAACGGTCCCCTATCAGCCCCAGCATTTT. The chain combines TRBV6-5 with TRBJ1-5; D unclear. The length of the CDR3 is 14 residues. Germline-derived CDR1 and CDR2 are MNHEY and SVGAGI. Deletions cut 5 bases from V and 5 bases from J, with 13 bases between.

The chain is built from TRBV5-4 and TRBJ1-4, with D possibly TRBD1 on 6 matching bases. The CDR3 contains 15 residues. Germline CDR1 is SGHNT and CDR2 is YYREEE (reference sequence). The V gene lost 4 bases and the J gene lost 4 bases, with 14 bases spanning the gap. The CDR3 DNA sequence: TGTGCCAGCAGCATCCAGGGGATTGTTAATGAAAAACTGTTTTTT. Its translation is CASSIQGIVNEKLFF.

The rearrangement uses TRBV5-1 and TRBJ1-1; 7 nucleotides agree with TRBD1. This CDR3 spans 14 amino acids. V was pared by 5 bases and J by 1 base, with 5 bases of the junction left unmatched. Germline V gene lookup returns CDR1 SGHRS and CDR2 YFSETQ. CDR3 loop: CASSVTGQNTEAFF. The CDR3 bases are TGCGCCAGCAGTGTGACAGGGCAGAACACTGAAGCTTTCTTT.

V is TRBV24-1 and J is TRBJ1-3; TRBD1 is a possible D gene (6 bases). The V end was cut by 7 bases, the J end by 0 bases, with 18 bases between. The CDR3 extends over 17 amino acids. Per the germline V gene, CDR1 is KGHDR and CDR2 is SFDVKD. The CDR3 reads CATRPLQGPSSGNTIYF. For the CDR3, the DNA is TGTGCCACCAGACCACTACAGGGCCCGAGCTCTGGAAACACCATATATTTT.

The genes are TRBV19 and TRBJ2-3; TRBD1 agrees at 10 bases. With V trimmed by 5 bases and J by 1 base, 6 bases remained unmatched. This CDR3 has 16 amino acids. Germline loops: CDR1 LNHDA, CDR2 SQIVND (reference sequence). The CDR3 spells CASSPWDRGGTDTQYF. In DNA, the CDR3 is TGTGCCAGTAGTCCTTGGGACAGGGGCGGCACAGATACGCAGTATTTT.

This chain connects TRBV23-1 to TRBJ1-3; 7 bases match TRBD1. TRBV23-1 is recorded as an ORF, its role being uncertain. Germline trimming cut 0 bases from V and 0 bases from J; bases unmatched to any gene: 20. The CDR3 loop spans 22 amino acids. The CDR3 bases are TGCGCCAGCAGTCAATCCCCACTTATTGACAGGGCGCCACGAGCCTCTGGAAACACCATATATTTT. As protein: CASSQSPLIDRAPRASGNTIYF.

The rearrangement links TRBV11-3 to TRBJ1-6, with D uncertain. V lost 1 base and J 9 bases, leaving 10 bases between the germline ends. The CDR3 spans 14 residues. Germline V lookup: CDR1 SGHNT, CDR2 YENEEA. Written as DNA, the CDR3 is TGTGCCAGCAGCTTAGGAGGATACGGTTCACCCCTCCACTTT. It translates to CASSLGGYGSPLHF. Full variable domain (rest looked up from reference TRBV11-3 and TRBJ1-6): EAGVVQSPRYKIIEKKQPVAFWCNPISGHNTLYWYLQNLGQGPELLIRYENEEAVDDSQLPKDRFSAERLKGVDSTLKIQPAELGDSAVYLCASSLGGYGSPLHFGNGTRLTVT.

This rearrangement joins TRBV5-1 to TRBJ2-1, with 8 bases fitting TRBD1. This CDR3 has 15 amino acids. The junction had 9 bases not matched to a gene; V was cut back by 7 bases and J by 3 bases. Per germline, CDR1 SGHRS and CDR2 YFSETQ. The CDR3: CASALMDRVYNEQFF. DNA of the CDR3: TGCGCCAGCGCCCTCATGGACAGGGTCTACAATGAGCAGTTCTTC. Full variable domain (remainder filled in from reference TRBV5-1 and TRBJ2-1): KAGVTQTPRYLIKTRGQQVTLSCSPISGHRSVSWYQQTPGQGLQFLFEYFSETQRNKGNFPGRFSGRQFSNSRSEMNVSTLELGDSALYLCASALMDRVYNEQFFGPGTRLTVL.

The chain links TRBV5-1 to TRBJ1-1; 9 bases fit TRBD1. The CDR3 contains 16 residues. V gave up 4 bases and J gave up 1 base; unmatched junction bases: 8. The V gene's germline CDR1 is SGHRS and CDR2 YFSETQ. CDR3 region: CASSPGTGIANTEAFF. CDR3 sequence (DNA): TGCGCCAGCAGCCCCGGGACAGGGATAGCGAACACTGAAGCTTTCTTT.

The chain uses TRBV27 and TRBJ2-7; TRBD1 agrees at 10 bases. Germline V CDR1 and CDR2: MNHEY, SMNVEV (reference sequence). This CDR3 comprises 15 residues. J lost 4 bases, V lost 6 bases, and 9 bases had no gene match. Written as DNA, the CDR3 is TGTGCCAGCAGCCTGGATAGGGACAGGGGTTACGAGCAGTACTTC. This encodes CASSLDRDRGYEQYF.

The V and J genes are TRBV28 and TRBJ1-1, with no clear D. The CDR3 extends over 15 amino acids. Germline V lookup: CDR1 MDHEN, CDR2 SYDVKM. V shed 3 bases and J shed 5 bases, with 16 bases lying between them. CDR3 DNA sequence: TGTGCCAGCAGTTTGGTCACGACGGGTAGTACTGAAGCTTTCTTT. Residues: CASSLVTTGSTEAFF.

The rearrangement uses TRBV6-5 and TRBJ2-6; D uncertain. Germline CDR1 is MNHEY and CDR2 is SVGAGI. This CDR3 spans 15 amino acids. V dropped 0 bases and J dropped 2 bases, with 5 bases sitting between them. The CDR3 protein is CASSYSDTGANVLTF. Here the CDR3 DNA reads TGTGCCAGCAGTTACTCAGACACTGGGGCCAACGTCCTGACTTTC.

This clone was recorded a few times. The chain links TRBV24-1 to TRBJ2-3, with TRBD1 identical over 9 bases. V shed 4 bases, J shed 8 bases, and the junction held 9 bases outside the gene matches. Per the germline V gene, CDR1 is KGHDR and CDR2 is SFDVKD. This CDR3 has 15 amino acids. The CDR3 DNA sequence: TGTGCCACCAGTGACCCCGGACAGGGGCCCCTTACGCAGTATTTT. It translates to CATSDPGQGPLTQYF.

J is TRBJ1-1 and V is TRBV7-9; TRBD1 might be the D (6 bases). Trimming took off 1 base at V and 1 base at J, with 16 bases between the two ends. CDR1 SEHNR and CDR2 FQNEAQ come from the germline V gene (reference sequence). The CDR3 length is 17 residues. The CDR3 is CASSLVGGAVPNTEAFF. CDR3 DNA: TGTGCCAGCAGCTTAGTTGGGGGGGCCGTACCGAACACTGAAGCTTTCTTT.

This clone appeared a single time. The CDR3 region has the DNA TGTGCCAGCTCACCACAGCTAGCTAGCGGGCTTTACAATGAGCAGTTCTTC. This encodes CASSPQLASGLYNEQFF. The chain employs TRBV18 and TRBJ2-1; 8 bases agree with TRBD2. Per the germline V gene, CDR1 is KGHSH and CDR2 is LQKENI. The CDR3 contains 17 residues. V was clipped by 1 base and J by 4 bases; unmatched bases: 9.

The chain couples TRBV13 to TRBJ1-2, with D uncertain. CDR3 length equals 12 residues. The V gene's germline CDR1 is PRHDT and CDR2 FYEKMQ (reference sequence). V gave up 3 bases and J gave up 8 bases, with 10 bases separating them. The CDR3 loop reads CASSLEIGGYTF. In DNA, the CDR3 is TGTGCCAGCAGCTTGGAGATTGGGGGCTACACCTTC. The whole variable domain, remainder taken from reference TRBV13 and TRBJ1-2, is AAGVIQSPRHLIKEKRETATLKCYPIPRHDTVYWYQQGPGQDPQFLISFYEKMQSDKGSIPDRFSAQQFSDYHSELNMSSLELGDSALYFCASSLEIGGYTFGSGTRLTVV.

The CDR3 bases are TGTGCCAGCAGCTTACGGCGGGAGACAGATACGCAGTATTTT. This codes for CASSLRRETDTQYF. V and J are TRBV7-9 and TRBJ2-3, with 7 bases matching TRBD2. The germline CDR1 and CDR2 sequences are SEHNR and FQNEAQ (reference sequence). The length of the CDR3 is 14 residues. The trim removed 2 bases at V and 3 bases at J, leaving 2 bases unmatched.

The rearrangement links TRBV7-9 to TRBJ1-2, with D possibly being TRBD1 (6 bases). Germline CDR1 is SEHNR and CDR2 is FQNEAQ (reference sequence). Trimming took off 11 bases at V and 5 bases at J, with 15 bases between the two ends. This CDR3 is built from 12 residues. The CDR3 bases are TGTGCCCTGCGGGGGGCTGATTATGGCTACACCTTC. The encoded protein is CALRGADYGYTF.

This chain connects TRBV23-1 to TRBJ1-5; the D is unclear. TRBV23-1 is an open reading frame, and its role is uncertain. Trimming took off 4 bases at V and 7 bases at J, with 17 bases between the two ends. The CDR3 is 15 residues long. The CDR3 region has the DNA TGCGCCAGCAGTCCTTTGGGCCAAAGAGCCCAGCCCCAGCATTTT. This translates into CASSPLGQRAQPQHF.

The chain has TRBV5-4 and TRBJ1-2, with a possible D match to TRBD1 (5 bases). This CDR3 is built from 16 residues. Between the trimmed V and J ends, which lost 4 bases and 3 bases, there was a span of 19 bases. The germline CDR1 and CDR2 sequences are SGHNT and YYREEE (reference sequence). The CDR3 loop reads CASSPDTNQGHYGYTF. CDR3 sequence (DNA): TGTGCCAGCAGCCCGGACACGAATCAAGGGCACTATGGCTACACCTTC.

The chain joins TRBV29-1 to TRBJ1-2; 10 bases align to TRBD1. The CDR3 loop spans 14 amino acids. After removal of 7 bases from V and 4 bases from J, the junction contained 9 bases not matched to a gene. Per the germline V gene, CDR1 is SQVTM and CDR2 is ANQGSEA. Written as DNA, the CDR3 is TGCAGCGCAAAGACAGGGGGCAGAGGCTATGGCTACACCTTC. Amino acid sequence: CSAKTGGRGYGYTF.

This rearrangement joins TRBV11-2 to TRBJ2-7; 9 bases match TRBD1. There are 14 residues in the CDR3. Unmatched junction bases numbered 8, after V lost 2 bases and J lost 9 bases. From germline, CDR1 is SGHAT and CDR2 FQNNGV. CDR3 in amino acids: CASSLSGTGFGQYF. The CDR3 region has the DNA TGTGCCAGCAGCTTATCCGGGACAGGGTTCGGGCAGTACTTC.

The genes are TRBV6-5 and TRBJ1-2; D is possibly TRBD1 (6 bases). Trimming pared 6 bases from V and 4 bases from J, leaving 12 bases between. CDR3 size: 13 residues. CDR1 is MNHEY and CDR2 is SVGAGI in the germline V gene. CDR3 DNA: TGTGCCAGCAGACTTGGACAGTTCTATGGCTACACCTTC. This encodes CASRLGQFYGYTF.

This clone has a handful of counts. The chain is built from TRBV29-1 and TRBJ1-1; a possible D gene is TRBD1 (5 bases). There are 13 residues in the CDR3. From germline, CDR1 is SQVTM and CDR2 ANQGSEA. V lost 7 bases, J lost 5 bases, and 17 bases lay in between. CDR3 nucleotides: TGCAGCGGGAGGGGACGGGAGGGAACTGAAGCTTTCTTT. Translated: CSGRGREGTEAFF.